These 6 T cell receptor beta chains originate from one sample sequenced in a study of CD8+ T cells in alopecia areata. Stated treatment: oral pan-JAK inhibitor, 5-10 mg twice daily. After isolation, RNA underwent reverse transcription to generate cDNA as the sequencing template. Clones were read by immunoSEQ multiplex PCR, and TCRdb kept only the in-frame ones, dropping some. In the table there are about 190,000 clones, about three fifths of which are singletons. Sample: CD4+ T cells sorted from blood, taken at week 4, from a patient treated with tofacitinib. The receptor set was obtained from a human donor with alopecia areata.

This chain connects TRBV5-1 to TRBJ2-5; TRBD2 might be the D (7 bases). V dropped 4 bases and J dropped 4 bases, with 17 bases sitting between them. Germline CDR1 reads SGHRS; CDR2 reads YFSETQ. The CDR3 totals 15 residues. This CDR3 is CASSPARGGRETQYF. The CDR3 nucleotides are TGCGCCAGCAGCCCGGCAAGGGGGGGGCGAGAGACCCAGTACTTC.

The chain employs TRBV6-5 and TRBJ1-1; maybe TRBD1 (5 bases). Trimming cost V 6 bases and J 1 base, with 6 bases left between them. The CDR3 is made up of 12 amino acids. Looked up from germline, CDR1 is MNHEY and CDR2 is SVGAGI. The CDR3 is CASRTGNTEAFF. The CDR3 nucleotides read TGTGCCAGCAGAACAGGGAACACTGAAGCTTTCTTT.

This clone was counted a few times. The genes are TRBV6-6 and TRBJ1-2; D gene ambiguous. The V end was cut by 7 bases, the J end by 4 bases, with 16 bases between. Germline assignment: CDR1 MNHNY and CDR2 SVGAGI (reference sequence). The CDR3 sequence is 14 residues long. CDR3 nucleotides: TGTGCCAGCATGAGAAATAGGGCGGTCTATGGCTACACCTTC. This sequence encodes CASMRNRAVYGYTF.

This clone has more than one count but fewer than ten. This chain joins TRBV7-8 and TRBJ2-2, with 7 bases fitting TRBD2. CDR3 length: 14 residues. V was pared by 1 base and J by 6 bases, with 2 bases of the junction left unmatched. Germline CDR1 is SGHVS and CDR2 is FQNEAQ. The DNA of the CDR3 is TGTGCCAGCAGCTTAGATCGGGGGGCCGGGGAGCTGTTTTTT. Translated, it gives CASSLDRGAGELFF.

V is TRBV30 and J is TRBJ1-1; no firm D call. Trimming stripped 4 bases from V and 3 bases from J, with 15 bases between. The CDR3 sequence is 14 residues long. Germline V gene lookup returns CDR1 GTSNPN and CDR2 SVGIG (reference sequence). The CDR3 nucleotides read TGTGCCTGGACCCTGGGGTTTCCCCACACTGAAGCTTTCTTT. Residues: CAWTLGFPHTEAFF.

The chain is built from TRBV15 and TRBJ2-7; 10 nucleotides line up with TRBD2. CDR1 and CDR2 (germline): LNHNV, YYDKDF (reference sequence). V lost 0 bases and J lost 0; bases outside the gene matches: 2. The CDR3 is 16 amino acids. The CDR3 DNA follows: TGTGCCACCAGCAGAGAGGCTAGCGGGAGCTCCTACGAGCAGTACTTC. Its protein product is CATSREASGSSYEQYF.